Sequencing of this TCR beta chain was carried out in a study of blood T cell repertoires in COVID-19. The assay was immunoSEQ multiplex PCR, and TCRdb's table has in-frame clones only and misses some. The sample contains around 120,000 clones, about 92% of which appear only once. The CDR3 spans 15 residues. Looked up from germline, CDR1 is SGHKS and CDR2 is YYEKEE (reference sequence). V lost 3 bases, J lost 5 bases, and 10 bases stayed unmatched. The chain couples TRBV5-5 to TRBJ2-5; 7 nucleotides agree with TRBD1. The TCR comes from a man in his 60s with COVID-19, enrolled during active disease. Specimen: peripheral blood. The CDR3, as DNA: TGTGCCAGCAGCTCCCTGGACAGGTGGGGGGAGACCCAGTACTTC. It translates to CASSSLDRWGETQYF.